The next 29 T cell receptor beta chains were all read from a single sample in a study of human T cells and chemical hapten exposure. Time point here: patch test 1, 2 weeks after DPC sensitization. This sample's treatment: therapeutic diphenylcyclopropenone sensitization with weekly scalp DPC. Extraction yielded total RNA from whole blood (unfractionated). TCRdb called the RACE reads again in MiXCR, with one record for every CDR3 protein. The data show roughly 48,000 distinct CDR3 sequences, 11% seen once. The sequences come from whole blood, collected in connection with sensitization to the hapten diphenylcyclopropenone (DPC). Receptors were obtained from a woman in her thirties or forties with alopecia areata. Some clones in this sample may be carry-over from other donors' samples.

This clonotype was seen more than once but under ten times. The chain combines TRBV7-9 with TRBJ1-4, with TRBD1 matching 8 bases. Germline loops: CDR1 SEHNR, CDR2 FQNEAQ (reference sequence). After removal of 3 bases from V and 8 bases from J, the junction contained 5 bases not matched to a gene. This CDR3 spans 14 amino acids. This CDR3 is CASSLMTGEEKLFF. The CDR3 DNA follows: TGTGCCAGCAGCTTGATGACAGGGGAGGAAAAACTGTTTTTT.

This clonotype has a handful of counts. This chain connects TRBV7-2 to TRBJ2-1; D might be TRBD1 (5 bases). The CDR3 is made up of 15 amino acids. Germline loops: CDR1 SGHTA, CDR2 FQGNSA. V shed 6 bases and J shed 1 base, with 13 bases lying between them. CDR3: CASRPSTGSYNEQFF. The CDR3, as DNA: TGTGCCAGCAGGCCCAGTACAGGTTCCTACAATGAGCAGTTCTTC.

This clonotype was detected ten times or more. The gene calls are TRBV12-3 or TRBV12-4 and TRBJ1-1; perhaps TRBD1 as D (6 bases). The CDR3 has 15 residues. Trimming shortened V by 3 bases and J by 3 bases, and 14 bases separated the two germline ends. Written as DNA, the CDR3 is TGTGCCAGCAGTTTGGGGGCGTCATGGGACACTGAAGCTTTCTTT. Its protein is CASSLGASWDTEAFF.

V is TRBV4-1 and J is TRBJ2-1; 11 bases match TRBD2. Germline CDR1 MGHRA, CDR2 YSYEKL. V was clipped by 4 bases and J by 10 bases; unmatched bases: 12. This CDR3 has 16 amino acids. CDR3 protein: CASSPPLAGGAREQFF. Here the CDR3 DNA reads TGCGCCAGCAGCCCCCCGCTAGCGGGAGGTGCACGGGAGCAGTTCTTC.

The chain recombines TRBV24-1 with TRBJ1-5; D not resolved. The CDR3 is 13 residues long. Per the germline V gene, CDR1 is KGHDR and CDR2 is SFDVKD. V was clipped by 5 bases and J by 7 bases, with 11 bases between them. CDR3 sequence reads: CATSANPGQPQHF. The CDR3 DNA follows: TGTGCCACCAGTGCCAACCCGGGGCAGCCCCAGCATTTT.

This chain links TRBV2 with TRBJ1-1, with TRBD1 matching over 8 bases. V lost 5 bases to trimming and J lost 3 bases; unmatched junction nucleotides: 2. The length of the CDR3 is 13 residues. CDR1 SNHLY and CDR2 FYNNEI come from the germline V gene. As DNA, the CDR3 is TGTGCCAGCAGTTACAGGGGGTACACTGAAGCTTTCTTT. This gives the protein CASSYRGYTEAFF.

This clonotype was found a few times. This chain links TRBV2 with TRBJ2-5; D possibly corresponds to TRBD1 (5 bases). This CDR3 is built from 15 residues. V lost 7 bases, J lost 0 bases, and 15 bases lay in between. CDR1 and CDR2 from the germline V gene are SNHLY and FYNNEI. CDR3 nucleotide sequence: TGTGCCAGCACCACTCAGACAGTGAACCAAGAGACCCAGTACTTC. Translation gives CASTTQTVNQETQYF.

This clonotype appeared a few times. The chain couples TRBV28 to TRBJ1-6; the match to TRBD1 covers 10 bases. V was clipped by 7 bases and J by 4 bases; unmatched bases: 1. Germline V gene lookup returns CDR1 MDHEN and CDR2 SYDVKM. The length of the CDR3 is 14 residues. The CDR3 here is CASKGQGYNSPLHF. DNA of the CDR3: TGTGCCAGCAAGGGACAGGGGTATAATTCACCCCTCCACTTT.

This clonotype was seen many times. The rearrangement joins TRBV5-6 to TRBJ2-7; tentatively, D is TRBD1 or TRBD2 (5 bases each). CDR3 length: 16 amino acids. The germline V and J ends were trimmed by 4 bases and 0 bases, with 17 bases remaining between them. Germline loops: CDR1 SGHDT, CDR2 YYEEEE. Written as DNA, the CDR3 is TGTGCCAGCAGCCGAGAACTTGGGACGGGCTCCTACGAGCAGTACTTC. Translation: CASSRELGTGSYEQYF. Variable domain in full (rest from reference TRBV5-6 and TRBJ2-7): DAGVTQSPTHLIKTRGQQVTLRCSPKSGHDTVSWYQQALGQGPQFIFQYYEEEERQRGNFPDRFSGHQFPNYSSELNVNALLLGDSALYLCASSRELGTGSYEQYFGPGTRLTVT.

The chain uses TRBV20-1 and TRBJ1-2; D remains unclear. The CDR3 is 13 amino acids. Germline V gene data show CDR1 as DFQATT and CDR2 as SNEGSKA (reference sequence). V was pared by 1 base and J by 6 bases, with 12 bases between. CDR3: CSARVPRYDGYTF. For the CDR3, the DNA is TGCAGTGCTAGAGTCCCCCGATACGATGGCTACACCTTC.

This clonotype was seen ten or more times. V gene TRBV12-3 or TRBV12-4 combines with J gene TRBJ2-7; TRBD1 aligns across 9 bases. The CDR3 covers 14 residues. V lost 5 bases and J lost 4; bases outside the gene matches: 6. CDR3 DNA sequence: TGTGCCAGCAGTGTAGTAGGGACAGGGTACGAGCAGTACTTC. Protein product: CASSVVGTGYEQYF.

In its sample, this clonotype was seen a few times. The gene calls are TRBV12-3 or TRBV12-4 and TRBJ1-1, with D possibly TRBD1 on 6 matching bases. CDR3 length: 13 residues. V was trimmed by 6 bases and J by 1 base, leaving 9 bases between them. Here the CDR3 reads CASRATGNTEAFF. The CDR3 DNA reads TGTGCCAGCAGGGCGACAGGGAACACTGAAGCTTTCTTT.

This clonotype was detected a few times. The chain joins TRBV28 to TRBJ2-7; 11 nucleotides match TRBD2. In germline, CDR1 is MDHEN, CDR2 SYDVKM. V gave up 10 bases and J gave up 6 bases; unmatched junction bases: 8. CDR3 length: 13 amino acids. The CDR3 protein is CATLAGTSGEQYF. The CDR3 nucleotides read TGTGCCACCCTGGCCGGGACTAGCGGCGAGCAGTACTTC.

This clonotype came up a few times. The chain couples TRBV7-9 to TRBJ2-5; possible D gene TRBD1, 5 bases. This CDR3 region has 13 residues. The ends were cut back, 5 bases at V and 3 bases at J, with 10 bases in the middle. Germline assignment: CDR1 SEHNR and CDR2 FQNEAQ (reference sequence). CDR3 sequence: CASSGRQKETQYF. In nucleotides, the CDR3 is TGTGCCAGCAGCGGAAGACAGAAAGAGACCCAGTACTTC.

The chain is built from TRBV7-3 and TRBJ2-1, with 10 bases that match TRBD2. The CDR3 runs to 19 residues. Germline V gene sequence: CDR1 SGHTA, CDR2 FQGTGA. Trimming cost V 1 base and J 2 bases; bases outside gene matches: 11. The CDR3 reads CASSLRGLIAGGTYNEQFF. The DNA for the CDR3 is TGTGCCAGCAGCTTAAGGGGACTGATAGCGGGAGGAACCTACAATGAGCAGTTCTTC.

The rearrangement links TRBV10-2 to TRBJ1-1; D gene unclear. V was clipped by 4 bases and J by 1 base, with 4 bases between them. Germline V gene sequence: CDR1 WSHSY, CDR2 SAAADI. The CDR3 contains 12 residues. CDR3 loop: CASSVANTEAFF. CDR3 coding DNA: TGCGCCAGCAGTGTGGCGAACACTGAAGCTTTCTTT.

In this sample, this clonotype turned up a few times. The rearrangement links TRBV11-2 to TRBJ2-5; TRBD2 aligns across 8 bases. The CDR3 consists of 13 residues. Germline V gene lookup returns CDR1 SGHAT and CDR2 FQNNGV. J gave up 4 bases and V 5 bases, and 3 bases lay outside the gene matches. For the CDR3, the DNA is TGTGCCAGCAGCCCGGGGGGGGCAGAGACCCAGTACTTC. Its translation is CASSPGGAETQYF.

This clonotype appeared many times. V usage is TRBV11-2 and J usage is TRBJ2-1, with 11 positions matching TRBD2. Germline V gene sequence: CDR1 SGHAT, CDR2 FQNNGV. This CDR3 comprises 18 residues. The V and J ends lost 4 bases and 7 bases, in that order; junction bases with no gene match: 15. The CDR3 reads CASSSHGLASGGQNEQFF. The CDR3 coding sequence is TGTGCCAGCAGCTCCCACGGGCTCGCTAGCGGGGGGCAAAATGAGCAGTTCTTC. The whole variable domain, filled in from reference TRBV11-2 and TRBJ2-1, reads EAGVAQSPRYKIIEKRQSVAFWCNPISGHATLYWYQQILGQGPKLLIQFQNNGVVDDSQLPKDRFSAERLKGVDSTLKIQPAKLEDSAVYLCASSSHGLASGGQNEQFFGPGTRLTVL.

This clonotype showed up many times. This sequence joins TRBV10-3 and TRBJ2-5; 7 bases fit TRBD2. There are 13 residues in the CDR3. Germline V gives CDR1 ENHRY, CDR2 SYGVKD. V lost 6 bases to trimming and J lost 0 bases; unmatched junction nucleotides: 1. CDR3 protein: CAISGGYQETQYF. CDR3 coding DNA: TGTGCCATCAGCGGGGGGTACCAAGAGACCCAGTACTTC.

This clonotype was counted only a few times. The chain carries TRBV6-5 and TRBJ1-4; 10 bases map to TRBD1. The CDR3 consists of 14 residues. V shed 6 bases, J shed 7 bases, and the junction held 5 bases outside the gene matches. Per the germline V gene, CDR1 is MNHEY and CDR2 is SVGAGI. CDR3 in DNA: TGTGCCAGCAGGGACAGGGGGTTACTTGAAAAACTGTTTTTT. This codes for CASRDRGLLEKLFF.

The CDR3 bases are TGCAGTGCTTACAGGGATGGACAGCCCCAGCATTTT. Translated: CSAYRDGQPQHF. The chain joins TRBV20-1 to TRBJ1-5; tentatively, D is TRBD1 (6 bases). Germline loops: CDR1 DFQATT, CDR2 SNEGSKA (reference sequence). CDR3 size: 12 residues. V lost 5 bases to trimming and J lost 7 bases, with 12 bases between them.

The chain combines TRBV3-1 with TRBJ2-5, with TRBD2 identical over 15 bases. The V gene end was trimmed by 7 bases and the J gene end by 4 bases; junction bases not matched to a gene: 4. Germline V gene sequence: CDR1 LGHDT, CDR2 YNNKEL (reference sequence). This CDR3 contains 15 residues. The CDR3: CASTGLAGGPETQYF. The DNA of the CDR3 is TGTGCCAGCACCGGACTAGCGGGGGGGCCAGAGACCCAGTACTTC.

Many counts were recorded for this clonotype. The junction differs from germline at one of its ends, possibly a read error. The J gene is TRBJ1-1, the V gene TRBV12-3 or TRBV12-4; D remains ambiguous. This CDR3 region has 12 residues. CDR3: CASNGGNPEAFF. The DNA for the CDR3 is TGTGCCAGCAACGGAGGGAACCCTGAAGCTTTCTTT.

The CDR3 DNA follows: TGCAGCGTTTTATCGGGACAGGGCTACGAGCAGTACTTC. Residues: CSVLSGQGYEQYF. The chain carries TRBV29-1 and TRBJ2-7, with 9 bases fitting TRBD1. V lost 5 bases to trimming and J lost 3 bases; unmatched junction nucleotides: 5. The CDR3 spans 13 residues. The germline V gene encodes CDR1 SQVTM and CDR2 ANQGSEA.

The V gene is TRBV5-1, the J gene TRBJ2-6; D is uncertain. V shed 1 base and J shed 0 bases, with 11 bases lying between them. This CDR3 contains 17 residues. Germline assignment: CDR1 SGHRS and CDR2 YFSETQ. CDR3 loop: CASSLYAANSGANVLTF. CDR3 bases: TGCGCCAGCAGCTTGTACGCTGCAAACTCTGGGGCCAACGTCCTGACTTTC.

The chain couples TRBV7-6 to TRBJ1-4, with unresolved D. The germline V gene has CDR1 SGHVS and CDR2 FNYEAQ. The CDR3 consists of 14 residues. Trimming left V 5 bases short and J 8 bases short, with 15 bases between. The CDR3 DNA follows: TGTGCCAGCAGCCCTCAAGGGTCGAGGGAAAAACTGTTTTTT. This gives the protein CASSPQGSREKLFF.

The sample holds a few counts of this clonotype. The chain links TRBV5-1 to TRBJ2-3; no firm D call. The germline V gene has CDR1 SGHRS and CDR2 YFSETQ. This CDR3 is built from 12 residues. Between the trimmed V and J ends, which lost 4 bases and 4 bases, there was a span of 7 bases. Here the CDR3 reads CASSEVADTQYF. CDR3 bases: TGCGCCAGCAGCGAGGTTGCAGATACGCAGTATTTT. The complete variable domain, with remaining parts taken from reference TRBV5-1 and TRBJ2-3, reads KAGVTQTPRYLIKTRGQQVTLSCSPISGHRSVSWYQQTPGQGLQFLFEYFSETQRNKGNFPGRFSGRQFSNSRSEMNVSTLELGDSALYLCASSEVADTQYFGPGTRLTVL.

The chain recombines TRBV28 with TRBJ1-1; D possibly corresponds to TRBD1 (6 bases). V gave up 7 bases and J gave up 11 bases, with 17 bases separating them. The germline CDR1 and CDR2 sequences are MDHEN and SYDVKM. The CDR3 is 12 amino acids. This CDR3 is CASNEGGSFAFF. The CDR3 nucleotides read TGTGCCAGCAACGAGGGGGGCTCCTTTGCTTTCTTT.

This clonotype has ten or more counts. The chain employs TRBV28 and TRBJ2-4; D may be TRBD1 (5 bases). V was pared by 5 bases and J by 5 bases, with 7 bases between. Germline V CDR1 and CDR2: MDHEN, SYDVKM. The length of the CDR3 is 12 residues. CDR3 nucleotide sequence: TGTGCCAGCAGTCAGACAGAAAACATTCAGTACTTC. Encoded protein: CASSQTENIQYF.